What follows is one TCR beta chain and its context. As yet, its antigen is unknown. Relative to the germline gene, one junction end is altered; a read error may explain this. RNA was extracted from bulk tissue without any cell sorting. More than 3 cm separated this lung sample from the edge of the tumor. The data were obtained in a study of tumor and adjacent non-tumor tissue in lung cancer. Overall study context: There were some 11 adenocarcinoma, 2 squamous cell carcinoma and 1 small cell lung cancer cases.

Findings of the study overall: Patients with more diverse tumor TCRs had worse survival.

A modified ARM-PCR protocol with three rounds of nested PCR amplified TCRbeta. TCRdb analysed the multiplex PCR reads with MiXCR anew, one entry per CDR3 protein. The sample yields about 75,000 distinct CDR3 sequences, about two thirds seen once. The CDR3 contains 16 residues. Germline values: CDR1 SGHAT, CDR2 FQNNGV. The sequence was obtained from a woman between 50 and 59 years old with non-small cell lung cancer. The chain uses TRBV11-2 and TRBJ2-1; TRBD2 matches at 11 bases. Sample: distant non-tumor lung tissue. CDR3 bases: TGTTCCAGCAGCTTACCCTTAGCGGGAGGGGGGAATGAGCAGTTCTTC. This sequence encodes CSSSLPLAGGGNEQFF.